Presented here are 6 T cell receptor beta chains from one specimen sequenced in a study of PD-1 blockade in classical Hodgkin lymphoma. Brentuximab vedotin exposure varied, and every patient relapsed after autologous stem cell transplantation. Profiling relied on immunoSEQ multiplex PCR, and the TCRdb table lists in-frame clones only, not all of them. Of about 41,000 clones in the sample, around three quarters are singletons; the top ten hold 20% to 25%. Specimen: peripheral blood mononuclear cells (PBMCs), collected at baseline. These TCRs come from a human donor with classical Hodgkin lymphoma.

The gene calls are TRBV2 and TRBJ2-2, with D possibly TRBD1 on 6 matching bases. The germline V gene encodes CDR1 SNHLY and CDR2 FYNNEI. Between the trimmed V and J ends, which lost 6 bases and 6 bases, there was a span of 17 bases. The CDR3 spans 15 residues. The CDR3 spells CASSAKQGVAGELFF. Written as DNA, the CDR3 is TGTGCCAGCAGCGCCAAACAGGGCGTAGCCGGGGAGCTGTTTTTT.

The V and J genes are TRBV30 and TRBJ2-5; 11 bases are a match to TRBD2. V shed 3 bases, J shed 5 bases, and the junction held 5 bases outside the gene matches. This CDR3 comprises 14 residues. CDR1 is GTSNPN and CDR2 is SVGIG in the germline V gene (reference sequence). Here the CDR3 reads CAWSQPSGRETQYF. CDR3 DNA: TGTGCCTGGAGCCAGCCTAGCGGGAGGGAGACCCAGTACTTC.

The chain links TRBV9 to TRBJ1-2; no firm D call. This CDR3 is built from 16 residues. Germline V CDR1 and CDR2: SGDLS, YYNGEE. The germline V and J ends were trimmed by 4 bases and 5 bases, with 21 bases remaining between them. In DNA, the CDR3 is TGTGCCAGCAGCCCAGAGGGTAAGTGGCACCCTTATGGCTACACCTTC. Translation gives CASSPEGKWHPYGYTF.

The V and J genes are TRBV21-1 and TRBJ1-2. TRBV21-1 is designated a pseudogene. This CDR3 has 12 residues. The CDR3 DNA sequence: TGTGCCAAAAAGACGGGGGTGAGTGGCTACACCTTC. Residues: CAKKTGVSGYTF.

This clone was detected once. The chain carries TRBV6-1 and TRBJ1-5; TRBD1 matches 7 bases. Germline trimming cut 4 bases from V and 6 bases from J; bases unmatched to any gene: 3. Per germline, CDR1 MNHNS and CDR2 SASEGT. CDR3 length: 13 amino acids. CDR3 bases: TGTGCCAGCAGTGTAGGGGGCGGTCAGCCCCAGCATTTT. This sequence encodes CASSVGGGQPQHF.

This chain uses TRBV14 with TRBJ2-7; TRBD1 or TRBD2 may be the D gene (6 bases each). V lost 3 bases and J lost 4, with 10 bases in between. This CDR3 comprises 13 residues. CDR1 and CDR2 from the germline V gene are SGHDN and FVKESK. This CDR3 is CASSQGGRYEQYF. The CDR3 nucleotides are TGTGCCAGCAGCCAGGGGGGCAGGTACGAGCAGTACTTC. The whole variable domain, filled in from reference TRBV14 and TRBJ2-7, reads EAGVTQFPSHSVIEKGQTVTLRCDPISGHDNLYWYRRVMGKEIKFLLHFVKESKQDESGMPNNRFLAERTGGTYSTLKVQPAELEDSGVYFCASSQGGRYEQYFGPGTRLTVT.